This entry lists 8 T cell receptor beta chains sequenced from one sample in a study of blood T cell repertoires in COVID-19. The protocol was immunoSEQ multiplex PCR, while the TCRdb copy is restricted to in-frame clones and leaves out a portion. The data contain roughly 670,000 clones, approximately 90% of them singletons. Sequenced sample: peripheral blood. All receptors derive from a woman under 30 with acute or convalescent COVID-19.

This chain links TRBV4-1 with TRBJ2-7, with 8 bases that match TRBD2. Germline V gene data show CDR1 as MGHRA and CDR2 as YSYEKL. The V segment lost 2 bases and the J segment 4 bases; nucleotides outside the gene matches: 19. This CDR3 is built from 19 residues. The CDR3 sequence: CASSQWILGSPGGRYEQYF. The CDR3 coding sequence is TGCGCCAGCAGCCAATGGATTTTGGGCTCTCCGGGGGGGCGTTACGAGCAGTACTTC.

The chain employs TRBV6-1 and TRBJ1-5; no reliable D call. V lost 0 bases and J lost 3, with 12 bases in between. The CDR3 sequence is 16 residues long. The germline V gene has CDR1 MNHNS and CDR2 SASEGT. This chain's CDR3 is CASSEAVTELNQPQHF. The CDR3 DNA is TGTGCCAGCAGTGAAGCGGTCACAGAACTCAATCAGCCCCAGCATTTT.

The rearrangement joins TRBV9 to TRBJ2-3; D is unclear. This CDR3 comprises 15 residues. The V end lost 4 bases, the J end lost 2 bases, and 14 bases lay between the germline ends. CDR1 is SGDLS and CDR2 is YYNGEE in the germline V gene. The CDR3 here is CASSRTLDNTDTQYF. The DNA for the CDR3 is TGTGCCAGCAGCCGTACCCTCGACAACACAGATACGCAGTATTTT.

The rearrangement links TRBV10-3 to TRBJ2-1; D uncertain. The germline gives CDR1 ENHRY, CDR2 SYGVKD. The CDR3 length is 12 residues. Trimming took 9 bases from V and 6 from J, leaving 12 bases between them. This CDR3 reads CAMSGTGNEQFF. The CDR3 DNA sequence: TGTGCCATGTCGGGTACGGGCAATGAGCAGTTCTTC.

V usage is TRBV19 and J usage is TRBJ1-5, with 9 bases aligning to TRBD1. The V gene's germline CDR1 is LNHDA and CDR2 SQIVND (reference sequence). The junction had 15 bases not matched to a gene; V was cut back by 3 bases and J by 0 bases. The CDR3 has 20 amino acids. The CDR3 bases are TGTGCCAGTAGTATGCGCCGGGGGACAGGGAGGGGATATAGCAATCAGCCCCAGCATTTT. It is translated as CASSMRRGTGRGYSNQPQHF.

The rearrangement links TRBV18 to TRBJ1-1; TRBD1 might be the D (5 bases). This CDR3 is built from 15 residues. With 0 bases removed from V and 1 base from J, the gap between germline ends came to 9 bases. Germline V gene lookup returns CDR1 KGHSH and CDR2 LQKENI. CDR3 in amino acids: CASSPPTQGNTEAFF. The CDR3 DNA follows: TGTGCCAGCTCACCACCTACGCAGGGGAACACTGAAGCTTTCTTT. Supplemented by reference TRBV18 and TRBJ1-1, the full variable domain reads NAGVMQNPRHLVRRRGQEARLRCSPMKGHSHVYWYRQLPEEGLKFMVYLQKENIIDESGMPKERFSAEFPKEGPSILRIQQVVRGDSAAYFCASSPPTQGNTEAFFGQGTRLTVV.

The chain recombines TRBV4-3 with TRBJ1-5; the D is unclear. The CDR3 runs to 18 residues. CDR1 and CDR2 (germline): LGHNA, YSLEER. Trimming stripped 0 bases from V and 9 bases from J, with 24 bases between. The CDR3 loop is CASSQDVGSYRERVPQHF. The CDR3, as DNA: TGCGCCAGCAGCCAAGATGTTGGCTCTTACAGAGAGAGGGTGCCCCAGCATTTT.

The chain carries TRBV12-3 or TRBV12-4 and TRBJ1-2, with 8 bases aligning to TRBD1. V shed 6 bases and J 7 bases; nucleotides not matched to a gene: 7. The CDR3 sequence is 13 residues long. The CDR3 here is CASSPTGEVGYTF. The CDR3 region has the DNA TGTGCCAGCAGCCCGACAGGGGAGGTTGGCTACACCTTC.